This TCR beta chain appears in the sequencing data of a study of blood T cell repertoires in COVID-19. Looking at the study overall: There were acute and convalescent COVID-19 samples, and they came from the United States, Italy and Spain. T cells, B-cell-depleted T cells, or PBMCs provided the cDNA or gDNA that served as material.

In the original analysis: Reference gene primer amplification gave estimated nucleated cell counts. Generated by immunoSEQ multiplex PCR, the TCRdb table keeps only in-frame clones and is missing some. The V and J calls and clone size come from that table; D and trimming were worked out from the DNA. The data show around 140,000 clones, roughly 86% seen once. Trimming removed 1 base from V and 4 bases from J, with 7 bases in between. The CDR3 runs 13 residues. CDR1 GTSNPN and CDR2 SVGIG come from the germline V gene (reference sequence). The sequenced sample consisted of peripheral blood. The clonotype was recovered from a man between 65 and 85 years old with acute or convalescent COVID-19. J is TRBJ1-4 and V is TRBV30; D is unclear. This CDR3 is CAWSGQYNEKLFF. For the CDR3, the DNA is TGTGCCTGGAGTGGCCAGTATAATGAAAAACTGTTTTTT.